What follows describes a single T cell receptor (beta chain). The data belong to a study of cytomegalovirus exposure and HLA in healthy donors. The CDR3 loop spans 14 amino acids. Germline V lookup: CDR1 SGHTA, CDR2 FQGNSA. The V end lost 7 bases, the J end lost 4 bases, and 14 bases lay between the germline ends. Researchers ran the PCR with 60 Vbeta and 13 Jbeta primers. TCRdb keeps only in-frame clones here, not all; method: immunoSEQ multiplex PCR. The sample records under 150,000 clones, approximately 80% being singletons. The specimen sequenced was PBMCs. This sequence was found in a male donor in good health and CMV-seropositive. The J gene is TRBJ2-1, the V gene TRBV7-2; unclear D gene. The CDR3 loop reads CASTPRSQYNEQFF. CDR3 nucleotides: TGTGCCAGCACCCCGAGGAGTCAGTACAATGAGCAGTTCTTC.